A selection of T cell receptor beta chains follows, all from one sample in a study of blood T cells in healthy people across ages. A single record per CDR3 protein comes from TCRdb applying MiXCR to the 5' RACE reads. The sample yields roughly 2 million distinct CDR3 sequences, just under 50% seen once. Sequenced material: blood. The receptor set was obtained from a middle-aged woman in good health. Each CDR3 is given with its conserved first and last residue. Fields, in order: J gene, V gene, clone size, D gene, CDR3 protein, CDR3 DNA. A D gene is named only where the DNA matches it firmly. Rows may omit the clone size; those that give it use once, few, many or a size class.

j_gene: TRBJ1-2; v_gene: TRBV2; abundance: .; d_gene: .; CDR3aa: CASSPASGTRPRGYGYTF; CDR3nt: TGTGCCAGCAGTCCGGCATCGGGGACAAGGCCTCGAGGCTATGGCTACACCTTC
j_gene: TRBJ2-7; v_gene: TRBV20-1; abundance: .; d_gene: TRBD1; CDR3aa: CGARGGRQAYEQYF; CDR3nt: TGCGGTGCTAGAGGGGGCAGGCAAGCCTACGAGCAGTACTTC
j_gene: TRBJ1-2; v_gene: TRBV6-5; abundance: few; d_gene: TRBD1; CDR3aa: CASSSPGGVKTGRNYGYTF; CDR3nt: TGTGCCAGCAGTTCTCCAGGTGGGGTAAAGACAGGGAGAAACTATGGCTACACCTTC
j_gene: TRBJ2-7; v_gene: TRBV6-2/TRBV6-3; abundance: many; d_gene: TRBD2; CDR3aa: CASSKRGIHYEQYF; CDR3nt: TGTGCCAGCAGTAAGCGGGGGATACACTACGAGCAGTACTTC
j_gene: TRBJ1-4; v_gene: TRBV4-3; abundance: many; d_gene: .; CDR3aa: CASSQGGGLREKLFF; CDR3nt: TGCGCCAGCAGCCAAGGGGGGGGACTACGGGAAAAACTGTTTTTT
j_gene: TRBJ2-6; v_gene: TRBV29-1; abundance: .; d_gene: TRBD2; CDR3aa: CSVLGTSGGDSGANVLTF; CDR3nt: TGCAGCGTTCTCGGGACTAGCGGGGGTGACTCCGGGGCCAACGTCCTGACTTTC
j_gene: TRBJ2-1; v_gene: TRBV21-1; abundance: few; d_gene: .; CDR3aa: CASSKRGQRYHYEQFF; CDR3nt: TGTGCCAGCAGCAAAAGGGGACAGCGATATCATTATGAGCAGTTCTTC
j_gene: TRBJ1-2; v_gene: TRBV5-1; abundance: .; d_gene: .; CDR3aa: CASSLGQPASYGYTF; CDR3nt: TGCGCCAGCAGCTTGGGGCAGCCTGCTAGTTATGGCTACACCTTC
j_gene: TRBJ2-7; v_gene: TRBV7-9; abundance: .; d_gene: TRBD1; CDR3aa: CASSLGGGQGNNEQYF; CDR3nt: TGTGCCAGCAGCTTAGGTGGTGGACAGGGTAATAACGAGCAGTACTTC
j_gene: TRBJ2-1; v_gene: TRBV28; abundance: .; d_gene: .; CDR3aa: CASSFKGAYNEQFF; CDR3nt: TGTGCCAGCAGTTTTAAGGGGGCCTACAATGAGCAGTTCTTC
j_gene: TRBJ2-1; v_gene: TRBV15; abundance: .; d_gene: .; CDR3aa: CATSRVQGRGNEQFF; CDR3nt: TGTGCCACCAGCAGAGTTCAGGGCAGAGGCAATGAGCAGTTCTTC
j_gene: TRBJ2-7; v_gene: TRBV19; abundance: .; d_gene: TRBD1; CDR3aa: CASSTGQGPYNEQYF; CDR3nt: TGTGCCAGTAGTACGGGACAGGGCCCTTACAATGAGCAGTACTTC
j_gene: TRBJ2-1; v_gene: TRBV7-6; abundance: .; d_gene: TRBD2; CDR3aa: CVSSLEGTSGYNEQFF; CDR3nt: TGTGTCAGCAGCTTAGAAGGGACTAGCGGCTACAATGAGCAGTTCTTC
j_gene: TRBJ2-7; v_gene: TRBV25-1; abundance: few; d_gene: TRBD1; CDR3aa: CASSPQYRGVHEQYF; CDR3nt: TGTGCCAGCAGTCCGCAATACAGGGGAGTCCACGAGCAGTACTTC
j_gene: TRBJ2-5; v_gene: TRBV7-8; abundance: few; d_gene: .; CDR3aa: CASSTRLAETQYF; CDR3nt: TGTGCCAGCAGCACCAGGTTGGCAGAGACCCAGTACTTC
j_gene: TRBJ1-5; v_gene: TRBV20-1; abundance: .; d_gene: TRBD1; CDR3aa: CSAARTGLSNQPQHF; CDR3nt: TGCAGTGCTGCCCGGACAGGACTTAGCAATCAGCCCCAGCATTTT
j_gene: TRBJ1-4; v_gene: TRBV4-1; abundance: .; d_gene: TRBD1; CDR3aa: CASSQQGGRNEKLFF; CDR3nt: TGCGCCAGCAGCCAGCAGGGGGGCCGAAATGAAAAACTGTTTTTT
j_gene: TRBJ2-1; v_gene: TRBV9; abundance: .; d_gene: .; CDR3aa: CASSLSGISMDEQFF; CDR3nt: TGTGCCAGCAGCCTCTCAGGGATATCTATGGATGAGCAGTTCTTC
j_gene: TRBJ2-3; v_gene: TRBV24-1; abundance: many; d_gene: .; CDR3aa: CATSVSDTQYF; CDR3nt: TGTGCCACCAGTGTATCGGATACGCAGTATTTT
j_gene: TRBJ2-1; v_gene: TRBV24-1; abundance: .; d_gene: TRBD1; CDR3aa: CATSGGRDRGFDEQFF; CDR3nt: TGTGCCACCAGTGGGGGGCGGGACAGGGGGTTCGATGAGCAGTTCTTC
j_gene: TRBJ2-3; v_gene: TRBV11-3; abundance: .; d_gene: .; CDR3aa: CASSPRGAPTQYF; CDR3nt: TGTGCCAGCAGCCCTCGGGGGGCCCCAACGCAGTATTTT
j_gene: TRBJ2-7; v_gene: TRBV6-2/TRBV6-3; abundance: .; d_gene: .; CDR3aa: CASSYGDPRPYEQYF; CDR3nt: TGTGCCAGCAGTTACGGGGACCCCAGGCCCTACGAGCAGTACTTC
j_gene: TRBJ2-5; v_gene: TRBV12-3/TRBV12-4; abundance: few; d_gene: TRBD1; CDR3aa: CASSLQGADPQETQYF; CDR3nt: TGTGCCAGCAGTTTACAGGGGGCCGACCCCCAAGAGACCCAGTACTTC
j_gene: TRBJ1-5; v_gene: TRBV4-2; abundance: .; d_gene: .; CDR3aa: CASSPAGLWNQPQHF; CDR3nt: TGTGCCAGCAGCCCGGCTGGCCTGTGGAATCAGCCCCAGCATTTT
j_gene: TRBJ2-5; v_gene: TRBV9; abundance: few; d_gene: TRBD2; CDR3aa: CASSVGSSGGAKTQYF; CDR3nt: TGTGCCAGCAGCGTTGGTTCCAGCGGGGGGGCTAAGACCCAGTACTTC
j_gene: TRBJ2-7; v_gene: TRBV7-6; abundance: few; d_gene: .; CDR3aa: CASSRTPYGQESEQYF; CDR3nt: TGTGCCAGCAGCCGAACCCCCTATGGGCAGGAGAGCGAGCAGTACTTC
j_gene: TRBJ2-3; v_gene: TRBV5-1; abundance: .; d_gene: TRBD2; CDR3aa: CASSLGIAGKGTDTQYF; CDR3nt: TGCGCCAGCAGCTTGGGGATAGCGGGGAAGGGCACAGATACGCAGTATTTT
j_gene: TRBJ2-1; v_gene: TRBV5-1; abundance: .; d_gene: TRBD2; CDR3aa: CASSLSGGAAFF; CDR3nt: TGCGCCAGCAGCCTCAGCGGGGGGGCCGCGTTCTTC
j_gene: TRBJ1-2; v_gene: TRBV2; abundance: few; d_gene: .; CDR3aa: CASSEGQNNYGYTF; CDR3nt: TGTGCCAGCAGTGAAGGCCAGAATAACTATGGCTACACCTTC
j_gene: TRBJ1-4; v_gene: TRBV7-2; abundance: once; d_gene: TRBD1; CDR3aa: CASSSGTGTATNEKLFF; CDR3nt: TGTGCCAGCAGCTCCGGGACAGGGACTGCAACTAATGAAAAACTGTTTTTT
j_gene: TRBJ2-5; v_gene: TRBV20-1; abundance: .; d_gene: .; CDR3aa: CSARVGRGYNEQYF; CDR3nt: TGCAGTGCTAGAGTTGGCAGGGGCTACAATGAGCAGTACTTC
j_gene: TRBJ2-1; v_gene: TRBV7-8; abundance: .; d_gene: .; CDR3aa: CASSSRDQNYNEQFF; CDR3nt: TGTGCCAGCAGCTCCCGGGACCAAAACTACAATGAGCAGTTCTTC
j_gene: TRBJ2-7; v_gene: TRBV7-6; abundance: .; d_gene: .; CDR3aa: CASSSGVTGKNEQYF; CDR3nt: TGTGCCAGCAGCTCCGGGGTAACAGGGAAGAACGAGCAGTACTTC
j_gene: TRBJ1-2; v_gene: TRBV6-5; abundance: .; d_gene: TRBD1; CDR3aa: CATGQGARGYTF; CDR3nt: TGTGCCACCGGACAGGGGGCGAGGGGCTACACCTTC
j_gene: TRBJ2-1; v_gene: TRBV6-5; abundance: .; d_gene: .; CDR3aa: CASSRRGGVEQFF; CDR3nt: TGTGCCAGCAGTAGGAGAGGCGGGGTAGAGCAGTTCTTC
j_gene: TRBJ2-1; v_gene: TRBV9; abundance: few; d_gene: TRBD2; CDR3aa: CASSVVAGGPPSYNEQFF; CDR3nt: TGTGCCAGCAGCGTAGTGGCGGGAGGGCCCCCCTCCTACAATGAGCAGTTCTTC
j_gene: TRBJ2-3; v_gene: TRBV6-5; abundance: once; d_gene: TRBD2; CDR3aa: CASSYSRSLSGGTDTQYF; CDR3nt: TGTGCCAGCAGTTACTCACGGTCCCTTAGCGGGGGCACAGATACGCAGTATTTT
j_gene: TRBJ1-6; v_gene: TRBV20-1; abundance: .; d_gene: TRBD1; CDR3aa: CSARVTGEGSPLHF; CDR3nt: TGTAGTGCTAGAGTCACAGGGGAGGGTTCACCCCTCCACTTT
j_gene: TRBJ2-7; v_gene: TRBV5-1; abundance: few; d_gene: TRBD1; CDR3aa: CASSFGTGLLDISYEQYF; CDR3nt: TGCGCCAGCAGCTTCGGGACAGGCCTCTTAGACATTTCCTACGAGCAGTACTTC
j_gene: TRBJ1-2; v_gene: TRBV6-5; abundance: .; d_gene: .; CDR3aa: CASRKGTAGGYTF; CDR3nt: TGTGCCAGCAGAAAAGGGACGGCCGGCGGCTACACCTTC
j_gene: TRBJ2-1; v_gene: TRBV7-2; abundance: .; d_gene: .; CDR3aa: CASSLVEVEQFF; CDR3nt: TGTGCCAGCAGCTTAGTGGAGGTAGAGCAGTTCTTC
j_gene: TRBJ1-5; v_gene: TRBV28; abundance: .; d_gene: .; CDR3aa: CASSWLGASNQPQHF; CDR3nt: TGTGCCAGCAGTTGGTTGGGGGCTAGCAATCAGCCCCAGCATTTT
j_gene: TRBJ2-5; v_gene: TRBV12-3/TRBV12-4; abundance: .; d_gene: .; CDR3aa: CASSVFTGPETQYF; CDR3nt: TGTGCCAGCAGTGTTTTTACAGGGCCGGAGACCCAGTACTTC
j_gene: TRBJ2-7; v_gene: TRBV11-2; abundance: .; d_gene: .; CDR3aa: CASSLDCRQYF; CDR3nt: TGTGCCAGCAGCTTAGATTGCAGGCAGTACTTC
j_gene: TRBJ1-4; v_gene: TRBV5-1; abundance: .; d_gene: .; CDR3aa: CASSLTRAHAEEKLFF; CDR3nt: TGCGCCAGCAGCCTAACCAGGGCCCACGCGGAGGAAAAACTGTTTTTT
j_gene: TRBJ1-4; v_gene: TRBV28; abundance: .; d_gene: .; CDR3aa: CASSRLANEKLFF; CDR3nt: TGTGCCAGCAGTCGGTTAGCTAATGAAAAACTGTTTTTT
j_gene: TRBJ2-3; v_gene: TRBV5-1; abundance: few; d_gene: TRBD2; CDR3aa: CASSLRGSTSGSARITTDTQYF; CDR3nt: TGCGCCAGCAGCTTACGCGGTTCAACTAGCGGGAGTGCTCGGATCACCACAGATACGCAGTATTTT
j_gene: TRBJ2-1; v_gene: TRBV20-1; abundance: few; d_gene: TRBD2; CDR3aa: CSARDPSTSGYNEQFF; CDR3nt: TGCAGTGCTAGAGATCCGTCGACTAGCGGATACAATGAGCAGTTCTTC
j_gene: TRBJ1-6; v_gene: TRBV3-1; abundance: .; d_gene: TRBD1; CDR3aa: CASSHRRDRVAPLHF; CDR3nt: TGTGCCAGCAGCCACCGCCGGGACAGGGTGGCACCCCTCCACTTT
j_gene: TRBJ2-7; v_gene: TRBV20-1; abundance: .; d_gene: .; CDR3aa: CSARVVGYEQYF; CDR3nt: TGCAGTGCTAGAGTGGTGGGGTACGAGCAGTACTTC
j_gene: TRBJ2-7; v_gene: TRBV5-1; abundance: .; d_gene: .; CDR3aa: CASSFLQGHEQYF; CDR3nt: TGCGCCAGCAGCTTTCTACAGGGCCACGAGCAGTACTTC
j_gene: TRBJ2-3; v_gene: TRBV2; abundance: .; d_gene: .; CDR3aa: CASSETTRGTQYF; CDR3nt: TGTGCCAGCAGTGAAACCACACGAGGTACGCAGTATTTT
j_gene: TRBJ1-2; v_gene: TRBV7-6; abundance: .; d_gene: TRBD1; CDR3aa: CASSLAAGQGAGHGYTF; CDR3nt: TGTGCCAGCAGCTTAGCCGCCGGACAGGGGGCCGGTCACGGCTACACCTTC